What follows describes a single TCR beta chain. The data are from a study of OX40 agonist ivuxolimab in advanced cancers. Autoimmune disease history or systemic immunosuppression was exclusionary. Using immunoSEQ multiplex PCR, the repertoire was profiled, and TCRdb retains in-frame clones only, with some absent. The table lists 75,000 or so clones, roughly 81% of them singletons. This receptor was obtained from an adult with an advanced solid tumor such as melanoma, head and neck, liver or kidney cancer. The specimen was CD4+ or CD8+ T cells sorted from blood, collected in a trial of the OX40 agonist ivuxolimab.

DNA of the CDR3: TGTGCCAGCAGTTTACGTGATTCCTACGAGCAGTACTTC. Its translation: CASSLRDSYEQYF. The chain joins TRBV27 to TRBJ2-7; D gene uncertain. CDR1 and CDR2 (germline): MNHEY, SMNVEV (reference sequence). The CDR3 loop spans 13 amino acids. V lost 2 bases, J lost 1 base, and 6 bases lay in between.